This record concerns one T cell receptor beta chain sequence. Its antigen is not known. CDR3 length: 19 residues. V lost 4 bases and J 1 base, leaving 20 bases between the germline ends. Germline CDR1 and CDR2: MNHEY and SMNVEV (reference sequence). This PCR relied on a set of 60 Vbeta primers and 13 Jbeta primers. The table came from immunoSEQ multiplex PCR; TCRdb's copy has only in-frame clones and leaves some out. The table lists approximately 200,000 clones, 79% of them singletons. This sample is drawn from a study of cytomegalovirus exposure and HLA in healthy donors. Study in general: One earlier analysis, a look at 180 million or so T cells, found some 100 million unique TCR beta sequences. Membership in the Caucasian-associated ancestry cluster was found for about four fifths of about 430 genotyped donors.

Study results and caveats: Among CMV-associated TCR beta chains, most appeared HLA-restricted in a later analysis.

The chain uses TRBV27 and TRBJ1-6, with D possibly matching TRBD1 (6 bases). Sequences were obtained from PBMCs. This clonotype was sampled from a woman aged 18-29 years in good health and CMV-seronegative. CDR3 in DNA: TGTGCCAGCAGTTCCAGCCCCACCTACAGGGTATCCTATAATTCACCCCTCCACTTT. Its protein is CASSSSPTYRVSYNSPLHF.